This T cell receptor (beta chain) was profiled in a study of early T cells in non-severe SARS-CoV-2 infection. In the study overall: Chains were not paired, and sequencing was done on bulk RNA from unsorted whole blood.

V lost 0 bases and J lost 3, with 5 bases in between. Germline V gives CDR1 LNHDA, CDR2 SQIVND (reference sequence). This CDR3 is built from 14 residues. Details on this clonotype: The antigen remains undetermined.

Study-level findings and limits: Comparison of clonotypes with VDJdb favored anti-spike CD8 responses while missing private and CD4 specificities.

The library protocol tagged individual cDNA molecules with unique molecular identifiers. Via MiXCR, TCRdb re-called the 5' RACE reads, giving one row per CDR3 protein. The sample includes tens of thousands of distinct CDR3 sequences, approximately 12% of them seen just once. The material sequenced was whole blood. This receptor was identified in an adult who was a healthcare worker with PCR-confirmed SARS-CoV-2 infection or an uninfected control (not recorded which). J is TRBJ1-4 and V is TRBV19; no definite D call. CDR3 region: CASSIEPANEKLFF. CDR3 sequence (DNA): TGTGCCAGTAGTATAGAGCCGGCTAATGAAAAACTGTTTTTT.